This T cell receptor beta chain comes out of a study of blood T cells in healthy people across ages. Alongside a J-beta primer mix, a sample-barcoded 5' primer served in a second PCR lasting roughly 7 to 12 cycles. Each CDR3 protein is one row after TCRdb ran MiXCR on the 5' RACE reads. The table has approximately 960,000 distinct CDR3 sequences, under 35% seen once. This clonotype was detected ten times or more. The study recruited healthy Caucasian donors from Russia who were aged about 6 to 90. The germline gives CDR1 ENHRY, CDR2 SYGVKD. The CDR3 is 14 amino acids. Between the trimmed V and J ends, which lost 0 bases and 8 bases, there was a span of 13 bases. These sequences were also reported in another study, on T cells of mothers and their children. According to that study: With the M1S primer of the second PCR, sample barcodes and 2-4 random nucleotides were added. Compared with unrelated pairs, related mother-child pairs had slightly higher, non-significant overlap.

This sequence joins TRBV10-3 and TRBJ1-2, with D unclear. The clonotype was recovered from a woman between 35 and 50 years old in good health. Specimen: blood. The CDR3, as DNA: TGTGCCATCAGTGAGTCGGTATCGGGGTACGGCTACACCTTC. Translated, it gives CAISESVSGYGYTF.